The source of this T cell receptor beta chain is a study of blood T cell repertoires in COVID-19. About the study: In each case, the material was cDNA or gDNA derived from T cells, B-cell-depleted T cells, or PBMCs.

This clone was detected only once. The assay was immunoSEQ multiplex PCR, and TCRdb's table has in-frame clones only and misses some. In the table there are 200,000 to 250,000 clones, 86% of which are singletons. This CDR3 is built from 16 residues. Per germline, CDR1 SGHAT and CDR2 FQDESV (reference sequence). V lost 5 bases and J lost 1; bases outside the gene matches: 9. The clonotype originates from a woman aged 25-40 years who had been exposed to COVID-19. V gene TRBV11-1 combines with J gene TRBJ2-7, with TRBD1 matching 9 bases. The sequenced sample consisted of PBMCs or T cells enriched from blood (not recorded which). CDR3 region: CASSPRDRAPSYEQYF. CDR3 coding DNA: TGTGCCAGCAGCCCCCGGGACAGGGCCCCTTCCTACGAGCAGTACTTC.